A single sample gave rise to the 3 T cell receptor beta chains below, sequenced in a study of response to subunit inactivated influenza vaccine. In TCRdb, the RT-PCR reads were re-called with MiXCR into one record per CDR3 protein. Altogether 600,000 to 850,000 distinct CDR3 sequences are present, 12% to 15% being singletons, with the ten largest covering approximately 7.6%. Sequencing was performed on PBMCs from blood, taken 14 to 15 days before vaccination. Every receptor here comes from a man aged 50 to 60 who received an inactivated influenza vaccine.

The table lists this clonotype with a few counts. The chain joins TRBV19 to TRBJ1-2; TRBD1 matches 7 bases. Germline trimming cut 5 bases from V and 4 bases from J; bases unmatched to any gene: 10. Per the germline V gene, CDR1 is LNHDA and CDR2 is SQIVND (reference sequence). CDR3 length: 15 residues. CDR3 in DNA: TGTGCCAGTAGTGATGGACGCACAGGGGTCTATGGCTACACCTTC. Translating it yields CASSDGRTGVYGYTF.

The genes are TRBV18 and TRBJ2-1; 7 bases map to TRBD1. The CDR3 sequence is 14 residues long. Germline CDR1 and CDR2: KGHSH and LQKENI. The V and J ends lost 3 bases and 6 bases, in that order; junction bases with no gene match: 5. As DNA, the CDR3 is TGTGCCAGCTCACCGGCGACAGGGCGCAATGAGCAGTTCTTC. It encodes CASSPATGRNEQFF.

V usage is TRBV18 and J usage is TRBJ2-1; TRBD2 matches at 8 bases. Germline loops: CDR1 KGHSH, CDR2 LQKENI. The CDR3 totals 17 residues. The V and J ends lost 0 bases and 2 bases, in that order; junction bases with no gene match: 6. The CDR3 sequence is CASSPPKASGPYNEQFF. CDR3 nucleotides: TGTGCCAGCTCACCACCGAAGGCTAGCGGGCCCTACAATGAGCAGTTCTTC.